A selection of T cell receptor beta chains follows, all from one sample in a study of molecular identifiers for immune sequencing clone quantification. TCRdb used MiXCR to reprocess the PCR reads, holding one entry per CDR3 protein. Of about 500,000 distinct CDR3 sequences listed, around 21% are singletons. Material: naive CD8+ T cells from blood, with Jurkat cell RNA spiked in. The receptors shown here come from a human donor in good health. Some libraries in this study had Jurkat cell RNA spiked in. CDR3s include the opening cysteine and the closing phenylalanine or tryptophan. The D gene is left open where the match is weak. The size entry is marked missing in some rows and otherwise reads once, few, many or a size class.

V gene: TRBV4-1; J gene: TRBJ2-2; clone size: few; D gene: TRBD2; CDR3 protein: CASSQGVVAGPGELFF; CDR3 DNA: TGCGCCAGCAGCCAAGGGGTCGTAGCGGGGCCCGGGGAGCTGTTTTTT
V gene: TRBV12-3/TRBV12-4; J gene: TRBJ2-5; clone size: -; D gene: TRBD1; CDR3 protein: CASRGDRDYQETQYF; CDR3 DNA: TGTGCCAGCAGAGGGGACAGGGACTACCAAGAGACCCAGTACTTC
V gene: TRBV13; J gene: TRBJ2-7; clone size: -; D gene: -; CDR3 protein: CASSSPRREQYF; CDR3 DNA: TGTGCCAGCAGCTCCCCAAGGCGAGAGCAGTACTTC
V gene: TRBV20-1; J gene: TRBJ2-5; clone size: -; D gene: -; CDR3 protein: CSASVWQTQETQYF; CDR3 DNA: TGCAGTGCTAGTGTTTGGCAGACCCAAGAGACCCAGTACTTC
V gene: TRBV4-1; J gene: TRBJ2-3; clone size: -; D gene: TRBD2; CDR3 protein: CASSQDGRASGRDTQYF; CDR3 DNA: TGCGCCAGCAGCCAAGACGGAAGGGCTAGCGGTAGAGATACGCAGTATTTT
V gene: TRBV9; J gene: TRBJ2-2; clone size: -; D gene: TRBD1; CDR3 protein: CASSVGQGVTGELFF; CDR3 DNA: TGTGCCAGCAGCGTCGGACAGGGAGTCACCGGGGAGCTGTTTTTT
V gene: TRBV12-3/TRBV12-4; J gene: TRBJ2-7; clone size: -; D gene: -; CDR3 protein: CASKAQGHSYEQYF; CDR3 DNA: TGTGCCAGCAAAGCACAGGGCCACTCCTACGAGCAGTACTTC
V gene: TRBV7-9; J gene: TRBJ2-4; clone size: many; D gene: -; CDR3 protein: CASRDGKNIQYF; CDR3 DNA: TGTGCCAGCAGGGACGGGAAAAACATTCAGTACTTC
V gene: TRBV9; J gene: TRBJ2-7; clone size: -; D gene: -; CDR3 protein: CATQYTGQYF; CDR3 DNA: TGTGCCACCCAATATACGGGGCAGTACTTC
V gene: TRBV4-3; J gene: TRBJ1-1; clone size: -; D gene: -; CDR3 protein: CASSQDGTMNTEAFF; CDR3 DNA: TGCGCCAGCAGCCAAGACGGGACCATGAACACTGAAGCTTTCTTT
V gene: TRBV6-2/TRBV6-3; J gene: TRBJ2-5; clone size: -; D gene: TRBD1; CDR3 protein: CASRTIRQGETQYF; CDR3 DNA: TGTGCCAGCAGGACTATAAGACAGGGGGAGACCCAGTACTTC
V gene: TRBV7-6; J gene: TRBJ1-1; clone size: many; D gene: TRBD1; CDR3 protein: CASSPGTGADTEAFF; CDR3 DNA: TGTGCCAGCAGCCCCGGGACAGGGGCCGACACTGAAGCTTTCTTT
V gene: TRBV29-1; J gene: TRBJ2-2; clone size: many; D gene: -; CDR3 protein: CSVERAPGELFF; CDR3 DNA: TGCAGCGTTGAAAGGGCGCCCGGGGAGCTGTTTTTT
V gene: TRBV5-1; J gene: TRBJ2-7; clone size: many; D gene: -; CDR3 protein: CASNDSPGGYEQYF; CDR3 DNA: TGCGCCAGCAACGATTCCCCGGGTGGATACGAGCAGTACTTC
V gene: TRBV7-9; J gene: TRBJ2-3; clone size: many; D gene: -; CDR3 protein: CASSLVSGATDTQYF; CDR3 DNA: TGTGCCAGCAGCTTAGTGTCAGGGGCCACAGATACGCAGTATTTT
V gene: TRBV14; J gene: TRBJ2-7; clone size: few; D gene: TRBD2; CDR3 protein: CASSVEASGRNEQCF; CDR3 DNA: TGTGCCAGCAGCGTCGAGGCTAGCGGGAGGAACGAGCAGTGCTTC
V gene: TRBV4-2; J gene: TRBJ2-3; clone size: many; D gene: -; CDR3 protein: CASSQDGQATDTQYF; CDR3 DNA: TGTGCCAGCAGCCAAGATGGGCAGGCTACAGATACGCAGTATTTT
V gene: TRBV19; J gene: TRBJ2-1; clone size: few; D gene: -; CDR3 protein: CASSEGVLYNEQFF; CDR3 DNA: TGTGCCAGTAGTGAAGGGGTCCTCTACAATGAGCAGTTCTTC
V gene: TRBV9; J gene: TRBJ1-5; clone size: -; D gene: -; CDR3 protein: CASSDGTDRDQPQHF; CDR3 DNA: TGTGCCAGCAGCGACGGGACGGACCGAGATCAGCCCCAGCATTTT
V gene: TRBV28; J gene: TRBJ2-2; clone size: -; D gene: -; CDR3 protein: CASSFPNRGGELFF; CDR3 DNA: TGTGCCAGCAGTTTTCCGAATCGAGGCGGGGAGCTGTTTTTT
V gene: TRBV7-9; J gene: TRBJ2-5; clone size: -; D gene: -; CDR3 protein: CASSSRLTNQETQYF; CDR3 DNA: TGTGCCAGCAGCTCTAGACTCACCAACCAAGAGACCCAGTACTTC
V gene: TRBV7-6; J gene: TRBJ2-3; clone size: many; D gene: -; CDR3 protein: CASSNRGGTDTQYF; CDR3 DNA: TGTGCCAGCAGTAATAGGGGAGGAACAGATACGCAGTATTTT
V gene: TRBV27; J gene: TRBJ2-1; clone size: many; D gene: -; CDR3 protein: CASNNIRGVGDNEQFF; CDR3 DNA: TGTGCCAGCAATAACATCCGGGGAGTAGGGGACAATGAGCAGTTCTTC
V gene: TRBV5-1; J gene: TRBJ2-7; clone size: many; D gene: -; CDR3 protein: CASKGKESSYEQYF; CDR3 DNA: TGCGCCAGCAAAGGCAAGGAAAGCTCCTACGAGCAGTACTTC
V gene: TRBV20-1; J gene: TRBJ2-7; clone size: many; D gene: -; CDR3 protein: CSARDGHPLRPSSYEQYF; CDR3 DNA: TGCAGTGCTAGAGATGGACATCCCCTTCGCCCTTCCTCCTACGAGCAGTACTTC
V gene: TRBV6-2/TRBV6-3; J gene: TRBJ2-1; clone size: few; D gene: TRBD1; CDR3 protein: CASSFTGGNYNEQFF; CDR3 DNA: TGTGCCAGCAGTTTCACAGGGGGAAATTACAATGAGCAGTTCTTC
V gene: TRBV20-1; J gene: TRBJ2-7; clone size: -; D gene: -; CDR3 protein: CSVGRGENSYEQYF; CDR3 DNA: TGCAGTGTAGGGCGGGGAGAAAACTCCTACGAGCAGTACTTC
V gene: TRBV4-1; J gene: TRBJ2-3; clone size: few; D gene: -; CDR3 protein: CASSPFEGVTDTQYF; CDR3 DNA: TGCGCCAGCAGCCCATTTGAGGGGGTGACAGATACGCAGTATTTT
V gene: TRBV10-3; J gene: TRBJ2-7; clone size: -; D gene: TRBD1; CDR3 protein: CASGQGLRSYEQYF; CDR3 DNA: TGTGCCAGCGGACAGGGCCTGCGCTCCTACGAGCAGTACTTC
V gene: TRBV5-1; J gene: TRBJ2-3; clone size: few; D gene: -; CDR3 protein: CASSLEQGPGTDTQYF; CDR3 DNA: TGCGCCAGCAGCTTGGAGCAGGGGCCGGGCACAGATACGCAGTATTTT
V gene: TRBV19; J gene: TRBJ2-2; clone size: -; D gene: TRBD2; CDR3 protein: CASSIPGLAGGPDAGELFF; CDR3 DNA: TGTGCCAGTAGTATCCCGGGACTAGCGGGAGGGCCTGACGCCGGGGAGCTGTTTTTT
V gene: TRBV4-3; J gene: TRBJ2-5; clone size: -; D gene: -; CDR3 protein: CASSQVIGETQYF; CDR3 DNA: TGCGCCAGCAGCCAAGTGATAGGAGAGACCCAGTACTTC
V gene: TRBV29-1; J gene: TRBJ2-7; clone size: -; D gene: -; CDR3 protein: CSAWLSYEQYF; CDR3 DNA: TGCAGCGCCTGGCTCTCCTACGAGCAGTACTTC
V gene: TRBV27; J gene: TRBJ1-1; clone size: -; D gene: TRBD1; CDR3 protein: CASSLSLPLTGDTEAFF; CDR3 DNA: TGTGCCAGCAGTTTAAGTCTTCCCTTAACAGGGGACACTGAAGCTTTCTTT
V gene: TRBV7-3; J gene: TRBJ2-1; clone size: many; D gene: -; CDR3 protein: CASSLLSESAQFF; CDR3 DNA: TGTGCCAGCAGCTTACTGTCGGAGTCGGCGCAGTTCTTC
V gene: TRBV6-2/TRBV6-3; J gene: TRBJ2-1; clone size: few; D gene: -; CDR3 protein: CASSQPSSGYNEQFF; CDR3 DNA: TGTGCCAGCAGCCAACCCAGCTCGGGGTACAATGAGCAGTTCTTC
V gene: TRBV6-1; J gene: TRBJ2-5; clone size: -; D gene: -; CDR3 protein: CASIDWKETQYF; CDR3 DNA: TGTGCCAGCATCGACTGGAAAGAGACCCAGTACTTC
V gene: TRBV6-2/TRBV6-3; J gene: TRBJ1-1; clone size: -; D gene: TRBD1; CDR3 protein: CASSYGGQGIVNTEAFF; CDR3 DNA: TGTGCCAGCAGTTACGGGGGACAGGGGATAGTGAACACTGAAGCTTTCTTT
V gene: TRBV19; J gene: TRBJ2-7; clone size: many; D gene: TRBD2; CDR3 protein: CASSTGLARRTGEQYF; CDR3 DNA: TGTGCCAGTAGTACGGGACTAGCAAGGAGGACGGGGGAGCAGTACTTC
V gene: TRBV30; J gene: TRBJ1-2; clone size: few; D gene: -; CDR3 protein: CAWSAGNYGYTF; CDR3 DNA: TGTGCCTGGAGTGCCGGGAACTATGGCTACACCTTC
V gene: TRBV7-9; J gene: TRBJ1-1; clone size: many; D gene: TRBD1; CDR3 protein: CAIFDRGAFF; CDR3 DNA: TGTGCCATCTTTGACAGGGGAGCTTTCTTT
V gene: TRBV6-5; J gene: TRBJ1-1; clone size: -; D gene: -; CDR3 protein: CAVGDDQAFF; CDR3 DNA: TGTGCCGTTGGGGACGACCAAGCTTTCTTT
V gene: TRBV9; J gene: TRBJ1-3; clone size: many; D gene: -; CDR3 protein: CASSVSGNSGNTIYF; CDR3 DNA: TGTGCCAGCAGCGTAAGCGGCAACTCTGGAAACACCATATATTTT
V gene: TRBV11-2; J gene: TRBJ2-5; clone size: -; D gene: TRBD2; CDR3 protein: CASSPRGLAGGPGKETQYF; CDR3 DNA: TGTGCCAGCAGCCCCCGTGGGCTAGCGGGAGGGCCGGGGAAAGAGACCCAGTACTTC
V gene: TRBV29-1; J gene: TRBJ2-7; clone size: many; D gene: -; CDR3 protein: CSVGRDPGEQYF; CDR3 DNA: TGCAGCGTTGGGCGGGATCCAGGAGAGCAGTACTTC
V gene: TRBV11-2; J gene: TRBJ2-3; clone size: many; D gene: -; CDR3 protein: CASSFLPGPEDTQYF; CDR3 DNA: TGTGCCAGCAGCTTTTTGCCGGGGCCCGAGGATACGCAGTATTTT
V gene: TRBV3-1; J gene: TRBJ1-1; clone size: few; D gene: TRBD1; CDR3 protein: CASSQDLGQGWNTEAFF; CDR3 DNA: TGTGCCAGCAGCCAAGATCTGGGACAGGGATGGAACACTGAAGCTTTCTTT
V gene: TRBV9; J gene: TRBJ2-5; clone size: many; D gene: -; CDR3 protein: CASSVGQYQETQYF; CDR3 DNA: TGTGCCAGCAGCGTAGGACAGTACCAAGAGACCCAGTACTTC
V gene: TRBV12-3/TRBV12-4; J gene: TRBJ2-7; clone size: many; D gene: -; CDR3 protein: CASSSGLYYEQYF; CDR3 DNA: TGTGCCAGCAGTTCGGGACTGTACTACGAGCAGTACTTC
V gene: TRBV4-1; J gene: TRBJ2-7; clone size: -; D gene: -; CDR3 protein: CASSQVPAQLYEQYF; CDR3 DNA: TGCGCCAGCAGCCAAGTACCCGCCCAGCTTTACGAGCAGTACTTC
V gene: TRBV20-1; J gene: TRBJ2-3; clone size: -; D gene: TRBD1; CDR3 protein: CSARDRDDTDTQYF; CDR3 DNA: TGCAGTGCTCGGGACAGGGATGACACAGATACGCAGTATTTT